Reported below is one TCR beta chain. The junction shows a germline mismatch at one end, possibly a read error. The CDR3 runs 20 residues. Germline V gene sequence: CDR1 LGHDT, CDR2 YNNKEL (reference sequence). Together with a sample-barcoded 5' primer, a J-beta primer mix was included in a second PCR lasting about 6 to 11 cycles. A single record per CDR3 protein comes from TCRdb applying MiXCR to the 5' RACE reads. This table holds roughly 900,000 distinct CDR3 sequences, 29% found once. The data belong to a study of blood T cells in healthy people across ages. The rearrangement links TRBV3-1 to TRBJ2-7, with 7 bases that match TRBD1. Sequences were obtained from blood. This TCR was recovered from an elderly woman in good health. The CDR3 protein is CASSQERLWTGKAEMHEQDF. The CDR3 DNA reads TGTGCCAGCAGCCAAGAACGGCTCTGGACAGGAAAGGCGGAAATGCACGAGCAGGACTTC.